The subject of this entry is one T cell receptor beta chain. Its matching antigen is unknown. Researchers ran the PCR with 60 Vbeta and 13 Jbeta primers. Profiling relied on immunoSEQ multiplex PCR, and the TCRdb table lists in-frame clones only, not all of them. The table lists 160,000 or so clones, about 72% of them singletons. V lost 4 bases to trimming and J lost 0 bases, with 10 bases between them. The CDR3 runs 15 residues. Germline assignment: CDR1 SGHKS and CDR2 YYEKEE (reference sequence). This entry is derived from a study of cytomegalovirus exposure and HLA in healthy donors. The study's findings and limits: In vitro checks showed that a few CMV-associated chains really do target CMV antigens. Later analysis revealed greater clonal expansion in HLA-associated TCR beta chains than in equally common others. Reports indicate that TCR beta sequences accurately predicted the HLA-A and HLA-B alleles of most subjects.

The sequence came from a male donor in good health and CMV-seronegative. This chain connects TRBV5-5 to TRBJ2-2; D is unclear. Sequencing used PBMCs. In nucleotides, the CDR3 is TGTGCCAGCAGCGGAAAGAGCGCGAACACCGGGGAGCTGTTTTTT. The encoded protein is CASSGKSANTGELFF.